What follows are 8 T cell receptor beta chains derived from one specimen sequenced in a study of OX40 agonist ivuxolimab in advanced cancers. Using immunoSEQ multiplex PCR, the repertoire was profiled, and TCRdb retains in-frame clones only, with some absent. The table records tens of thousands of clones, approximately 92% of them present only once. Specimen: CD4+ or CD8+ T cells sorted from blood, collected in a trial of the OX40 agonist ivuxolimab. The receptors were gathered from an adult with an advanced solid tumor such as melanoma, head and neck, liver or kidney cancer.

V gene TRBV7-6 combines with J gene TRBJ1-4, with 8 bases that match TRBD1. Trimming removed 5 bases from V and 8 bases from J; junction bases left unmatched: 13. The CDR3 has 16 residues. Germline CDR1 SGHVS, CDR2 FNYEAQ. The CDR3 DNA follows: TGTGCCAGCAGCCCCGCCCTGGACAGGGTGATAGAAAAACTGTTTTTT. Residues: CASSPALDRVIEKLFF.

The CDR3 coding sequence is TGTGCCAGCCGCTGGACAGGCGGCATTCCCAAAAACATTCAGTACTTC. It translates to CASRWTGGIPKNIQYF. V usage is TRBV18 and J usage is TRBJ2-4; 7 positions agree with TRBD1. The CDR3 consists of 16 residues. Germline trimming cut 8 bases from V and 2 bases from J; bases unmatched to any gene: 12. Germline V gene data show CDR1 as KGHSH and CDR2 as LQKENI.

The genes are TRBV5-8 and TRBJ1-1; no reliable D call. CDR3 size: 14 residues. V was cut by 2 bases and J by 0 bases, with 8 bases left in between. Germline CDR1 SGHTS, CDR2 YDEGEE. Written as DNA, the CDR3 is TGTGCCAGCAGCTTATTGGGGTTGAACACTGAAGCTTTCTTT. Translated, it gives CASSLLGLNTEAFF.

This sequence joins TRBV5-8 and TRBJ2-7, with D perhaps TRBD1 (6 bases). The V gene's germline CDR1 is SGHTS and CDR2 YDEGEE. The V end was cut by 3 bases, the J end by 3 bases, with 10 bases between. The CDR3 is 13 amino acids. CDR3 nucleotides: TGTGCCAGCAGCTCGACGGACAGCTACGAGCAGTACTTC. Amino acids: CASSSTDSYEQYF.

Here the CDR3 reads CAISETDAVTDTQYF. CDR3 bases: TGTGCCATCAGTGAGACCGATGCGGTCACAGATACGCAGTATTTT. V is TRBV10-3 and J is TRBJ2-3, with D hard to call. Germline V gene lookup returns CDR1 ENHRY and CDR2 SYGVKD. Trimming removed 2 bases from V and 2 bases from J, with 11 bases in between. The CDR3 is 15 amino acids.

The J gene is TRBJ2-7, the V gene TRBV5-6, with TRBD1 as a possible D gene (6 bases). Germline lookup yields CDR1 SGHDT and CDR2 YYEEEE. The V end lost 0 bases, the J end lost 4 bases, and 14 bases lay between the germline ends. The CDR3 consists of 15 residues. As DNA, the CDR3 is TGTGCCAGCAGCTTGGAGGGGGACGGACAGTACGAGCAGTACTTC. Amino acids: CASSLEGDGQYEQYF.

This chain connects TRBV7-8 to TRBJ2-3, with 7 bases fitting TRBD2. CDR1 SGHVS and CDR2 FQNEAQ come from the germline V gene. The trim removed 5 bases at V and 3 bases at J, leaving 11 bases unmatched. CDR3 length equals 16 residues. CDR3 sequence reads: CASSPPDSGGTDTQYF. In DNA, the CDR3 is TGTGCCAGCAGCCCCCCAGACTCCGGGGGGACAGATACGCAGTATTTT.

The chain links TRBV27 to TRBJ2-3; the D gene is possibly TRBD2 (5 bases). Trimming removed 0 bases at V and 4 bases at J, with 11 bases between. CDR1 is MNHEY and CDR2 is SMNVEV in the germline V gene (reference sequence). The CDR3 consists of 15 residues. The CDR3 DNA follows: TGTGCCAGCAGTTTATCCGGGAACGCGGCAGATACGCAGTATTTT. Translating gives CASSLSGNAADTQYF.